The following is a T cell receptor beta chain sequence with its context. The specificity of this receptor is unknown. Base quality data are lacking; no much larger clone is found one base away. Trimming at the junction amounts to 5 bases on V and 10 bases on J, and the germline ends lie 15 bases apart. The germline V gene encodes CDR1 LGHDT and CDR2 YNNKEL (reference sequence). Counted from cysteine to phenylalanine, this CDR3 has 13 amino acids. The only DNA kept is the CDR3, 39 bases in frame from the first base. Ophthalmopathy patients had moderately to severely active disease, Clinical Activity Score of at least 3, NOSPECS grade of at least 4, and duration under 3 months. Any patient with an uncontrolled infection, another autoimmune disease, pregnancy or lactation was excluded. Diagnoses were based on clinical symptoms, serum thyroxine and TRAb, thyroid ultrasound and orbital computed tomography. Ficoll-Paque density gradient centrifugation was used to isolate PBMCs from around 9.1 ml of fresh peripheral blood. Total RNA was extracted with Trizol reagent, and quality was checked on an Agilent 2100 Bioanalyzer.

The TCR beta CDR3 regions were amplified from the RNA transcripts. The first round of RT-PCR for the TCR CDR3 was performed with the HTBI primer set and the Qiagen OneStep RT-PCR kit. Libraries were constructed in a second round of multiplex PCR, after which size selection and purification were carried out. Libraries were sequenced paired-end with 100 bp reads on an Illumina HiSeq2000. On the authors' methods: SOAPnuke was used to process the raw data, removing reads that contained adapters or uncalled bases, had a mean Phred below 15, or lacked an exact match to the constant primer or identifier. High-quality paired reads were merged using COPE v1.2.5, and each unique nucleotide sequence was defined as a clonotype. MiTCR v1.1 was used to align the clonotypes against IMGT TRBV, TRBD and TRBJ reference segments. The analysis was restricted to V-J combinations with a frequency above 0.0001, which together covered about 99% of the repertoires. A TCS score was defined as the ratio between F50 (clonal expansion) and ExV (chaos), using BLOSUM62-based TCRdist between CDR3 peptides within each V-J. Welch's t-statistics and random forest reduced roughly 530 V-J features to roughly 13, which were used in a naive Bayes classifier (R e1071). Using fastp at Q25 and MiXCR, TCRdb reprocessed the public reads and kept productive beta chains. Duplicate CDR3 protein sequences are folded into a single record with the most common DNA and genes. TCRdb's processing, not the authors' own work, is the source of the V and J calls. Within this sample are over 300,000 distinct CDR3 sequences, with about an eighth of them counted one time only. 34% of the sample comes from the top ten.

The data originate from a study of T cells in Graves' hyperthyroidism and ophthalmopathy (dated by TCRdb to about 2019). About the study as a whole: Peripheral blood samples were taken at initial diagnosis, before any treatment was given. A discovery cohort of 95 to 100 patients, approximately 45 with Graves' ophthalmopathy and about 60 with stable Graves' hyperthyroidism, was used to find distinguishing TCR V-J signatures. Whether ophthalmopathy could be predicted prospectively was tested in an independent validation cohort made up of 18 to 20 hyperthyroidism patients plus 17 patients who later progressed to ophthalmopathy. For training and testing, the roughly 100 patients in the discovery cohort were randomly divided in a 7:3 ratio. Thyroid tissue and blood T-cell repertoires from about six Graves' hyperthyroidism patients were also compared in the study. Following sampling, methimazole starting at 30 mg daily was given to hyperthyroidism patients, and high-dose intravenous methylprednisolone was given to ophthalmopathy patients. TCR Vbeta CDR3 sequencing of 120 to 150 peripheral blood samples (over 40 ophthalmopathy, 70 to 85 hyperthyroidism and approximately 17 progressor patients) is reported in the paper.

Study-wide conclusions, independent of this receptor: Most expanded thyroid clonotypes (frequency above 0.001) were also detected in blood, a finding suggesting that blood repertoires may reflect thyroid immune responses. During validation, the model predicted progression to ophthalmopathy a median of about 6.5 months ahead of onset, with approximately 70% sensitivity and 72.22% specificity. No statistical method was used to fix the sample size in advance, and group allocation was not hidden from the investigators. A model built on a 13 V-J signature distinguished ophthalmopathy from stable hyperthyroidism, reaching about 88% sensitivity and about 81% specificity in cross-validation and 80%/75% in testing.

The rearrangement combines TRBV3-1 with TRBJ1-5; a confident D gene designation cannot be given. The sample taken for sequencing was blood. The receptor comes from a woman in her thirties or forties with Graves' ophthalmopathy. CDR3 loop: CASSENLVAPQHF. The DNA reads TGTGCCAGCAGCGAAAACCTGGTGGCTCCCCAGCATTTT.